The 11 T cell receptor beta chains below were found in one sample sequenced in a study of CD8 T cells in ankylosing spondylitis. MiXCR, run by TCRdb on the 5' RACE reads, gives a single entry per CDR3 protein. Among a few hundred thousand distinct CDR3 sequences, about 19% were seen once, and the ten largest hold around 8%. The source material was blood, either unsorted or a sorted T cell fraction (not recorded which). These receptors came from a male donor with ankylosing spondylitis or in good health (not recorded which).

This clonotype appeared a few times. V usage is TRBV7-3 and J usage is TRBJ1-1; D is ambiguous. CDR3 length equals 14 residues. Germline loops: CDR1 SGHTA, CDR2 FQGTGA. V dropped 3 bases and J dropped 0 bases, with 8 bases sitting between them. CDR3 in DNA: TGTGCCAGCAGCTTGGGCAGTATGAACACTGAAGCTTTCTTT. It specifies CASSLGSMNTEAFF.

This clonotype was seen more than once but under ten times. The chain couples TRBV12-3 or TRBV12-4 to TRBJ1-5; D is unresolved. CDR3 length equals 12 residues. V was shortened by 1 base and J by 5 bases, with 3 bases between the two germline ends. DNA for the CDR3: TGTGCCAGCAGTTTAGAGTATCAGCCCCAGCATTTT. Translating gives CASSLEYQPQHF.

The rearrangement joins TRBV5-1 to TRBJ2-3; the match to TRBD2 covers 9 bases. Germline-derived CDR1 and CDR2 are SGHRS and YFSETQ. This CDR3 contains 16 residues. Trimming cost V 3 bases and J 7 bases; bases outside gene matches: 12. CDR3 nucleotides: TGCGCCAGCAGCTCCTCTTCCAGCGGGAGGATTCATACGCAGTATTTT. Translating gives CASSSSSSGRIHTQYF. Full variable domain (missing parts from reference TRBV5-1 and TRBJ2-3): KAGVTQTPRYLIKTRGQQVTLSCSPISGHRSVSWYQQTPGQGLQFLFEYFSETQRNKGNFPGRFSGRQFSNSRSEMNVSTLELGDSALYLCASSSSSSGRIHTQYFGPGTRLTVL.

This rearrangement joins TRBV9 to TRBJ1-1, with TRBD1 matching over 9 bases. This CDR3 has 14 residues. Germline CDR1 reads SGDLS; CDR2 reads YYNGEE. V shed 3 bases, J shed 5 bases, and the junction held 5 bases outside the gene matches. DNA of the CDR3: TGTGCCAGCAGCGAGGGGACAGGGCGGACTGAAGCTTTCTTT. It yields the protein CASSEGTGRTEAFF.

This clonotype has just a few counts. This chain joins TRBV7-6 and TRBJ2-1; 8 positions match TRBD1. V gave up 5 bases and J gave up 0 bases; unmatched junction bases: 12. CDR1 SGHVS and CDR2 FNYEAQ come from the germline V gene. CDR3 length: 18 residues. In DNA form, the CDR3 reads TGTGCCAGCAGCCGGAAGGGACAGGACAGAATCTCCTACAATGAGCAGTTCTTC. Encoded protein: CASSRKGQDRISYNEQFF.

V and J are TRBV12-3 or TRBV12-4 and TRBJ2-1; 11 nucleotides align to TRBD2. The junction had 8 bases not matched to a gene; V was cut back by 2 bases and J by 8 bases. The CDR3 spans 16 residues. The CDR3 coding sequence is TGTGCCAGCAGTTTACTCCCGCTAGCGGGGGGACATGAGCAGTTCTTC. As protein: CASSLLPLAGGHEQFF.

A few counts support this clonotype. This rearrangement joins TRBV11-2 to TRBJ2-2; no reliable D call. Germline lookup yields CDR1 SGHAT and CDR2 FQNNGV. The CDR3 covers 15 residues. V lost 2 bases and J lost 5, with 12 bases in between. CDR3 sequence reads: CASSLQPVGTGELFF. In DNA form, the CDR3 reads TGTGCCAGCAGCTTACAGCCGGTAGGAACCGGGGAGCTGTTTTTT.

As concerns this clonotype: A much larger clone lies a single base off, so this may be a read error. The chain employs TRBV29-1 and TRBJ1-1, with 8 bases fitting TRBD1. Germline loops: CDR1 SQVTM, CDR2 ANQGSEA. The CDR3 is 13 residues long. CDR3 loop: CSVKTGGNSEAFF. The CDR3 DNA is TGCAGCGTGAAAACAGGGGGGAACAGTGAAGCTTTCTTT.

The chain couples TRBV13 to TRBJ2-1, with 14 bases lining up with TRBD2. Unmatched junction bases numbered 9, after V lost 7 bases and J lost 10 bases. This CDR3 is built from 15 residues. Germline values: CDR1 PRHDT, CDR2 FYEKMQ (reference sequence). The CDR3 reads CASTAGLAGVWEQFF. The CDR3 DNA sequence: TGTGCCAGCACTGCGGGACTAGCGGGAGTGTGGGAGCAGTTCTTC.

This sequence joins TRBV10-3 and TRBJ2-7; D remains ambiguous. Trimming stripped 7 bases from V and 2 bases from J, with 15 bases between. Germline loops: CDR1 ENHRY, CDR2 SYGVKD. The CDR3 has 14 residues. CDR3 loop: CAIKREEPPYEQYV. In DNA, the CDR3 is TGTGCCATCAAGAGAGAGGAACCACCCTACGAGCAGTACGTC.

This chain joins TRBV9 and TRBJ2-1; 8 positions agree with TRBD2. CDR1 and CDR2 from the germline V gene are SGDLS and YYNGEE. This CDR3 comprises 17 residues. V was clipped by 4 bases and J by 4 bases; unmatched bases: 13. The CDR3 sequence is CASSIEARTSRYNEQFF. The CDR3 nucleotides are TGTGCCAGCAGCATAGAAGCCAGGACTAGCAGATACAATGAGCAGTTCTTC.